Sequencing of this T cell receptor beta chain was carried out in a study of graft-versus-host responses after intestinal transplantation. Study overall: Anti-thymocyte globulin served as induction for all recipients, who then took tacrolimus and steroids for two to three years. Regarding the study as a whole: Some patients had graft-donor T cell macrochimerism. In their allografts, the ratios of graft-versus-host to host-versus-graft T cell clones were high. Early post-transplant declines in HvG were associated with peak levels of circulating GvH clones. Recipient-marrow GvH clones were detected, some having first appeared in ileum or blood.

Lymphocytes from graft epithelium and lamina propria were isolated. TCRdb keeps only in-frame clones here, not all; method: immunoSEQ multiplex PCR. The table lists about 29,000 clones, around 80% of them singletons. This clone has only one observation. Its antigen is not identified. This CDR3 has 16 amino acids. The germline gives CDR1 GTSNPN, CDR2 SVGIG (reference sequence). Trimming at V came to 2 bases and at J to 5 bases, leaving 10 bases not matched to a gene. This chain uses TRBV30 with TRBJ1-4, with 8 bases matching TRBD1. Sequencing used ileum tissue, obtained 98 days after intestinal transplantation. This TCR was sampled from a human patient who received an intestinal transplant, so some T cells may come from the graft donor. The CDR3 spells CAWSLPGGLINEKLFF. CDR3 DNA: TGTGCCTGGAGTCTTCCAGGGGGCCTGATCAATGAAAAACTGTTTTTT.